This TCR beta chain was recovered during a study of T cells in localized non-small cell lung cancer. Germline V gene data show CDR1 as MNHEY and CDR2 as SMNVEV (reference sequence). With 6 bases removed from V and 7 bases from J, the gap between germline ends came to 12 bases. CDR3 size: 12 residues. Assay: immunoSEQ multiplex PCR; the TCRdb copy retains only in-frame clones and omits some. The profile covers around 50,000 clones, with around 86% appearing a single time and about 4.8% taken by the ten largest. This clonotype originated in a woman aged 35 to 69 with stage I lung adenocarcinoma. The material was peripheral blood, obtained before any cancer treatment. The rearrangement joins TRBV27 to TRBJ1-1, with D perhaps TRBD1 (6 bases). The CDR3 region is CASSSVDSEAFF. The CDR3, as DNA: TGTGCCAGCAGCTCAGTGGACAGTGAAGCTTTCTTT.